This note documents a single T cell receptor beta chain sequence. As yet, its antigen is unknown. As the template, RNA transcripts were used to amplify TCR beta CDR3 regions. RT-PCR was first run with HTBI primers, then multiplex PCR in a second round. TCRdb reprocessed the multiplex PCR reads with MiXCR, giving one entry per CDR3 protein. The repertoire holds under 200,000 distinct CDR3 sequences, less than 45% seen once, with less than 6% in the top ten. Certain patients, namely those with other autoimmune diseases, uncontrolled infections, pregnancy or lactation, were excluded. Clinical symptoms and serum thyroxine were used for diagnosis; TRAb, thyroid ultrasound and orbital computed tomography were also relied on. The CDR3 extends over 14 amino acids. The germline CDR1 and CDR2 sequences are SGHRS and YFSETQ. After removal of 0 bases from V and 5 bases from J, the junction contained 3 bases not matched to a gene.

The sample originates from a study of Graves' ophthalmopathy and Graves' hyperthyroidism. Overall study context: Prior to any treatment, peripheral blood was collected at the time of initial diagnosis. Study-level points and caveats: Blood also held most thyroid clonotypes expanded above 0.001 frequency.

The sequenced material came from peripheral blood. The receptor comes from a woman between 40 and 55 years old with Graves' ophthalmopathy. The gene calls are TRBV5-1 and TRBJ1-1; 8 positions agree with TRBD1. The CDR3 is CASSLDRQGTEAFF. The CDR3 DNA follows: TGCGCCAGCAGCTTGGATCGACAGGGGACTGAAGCTTTCTTT.